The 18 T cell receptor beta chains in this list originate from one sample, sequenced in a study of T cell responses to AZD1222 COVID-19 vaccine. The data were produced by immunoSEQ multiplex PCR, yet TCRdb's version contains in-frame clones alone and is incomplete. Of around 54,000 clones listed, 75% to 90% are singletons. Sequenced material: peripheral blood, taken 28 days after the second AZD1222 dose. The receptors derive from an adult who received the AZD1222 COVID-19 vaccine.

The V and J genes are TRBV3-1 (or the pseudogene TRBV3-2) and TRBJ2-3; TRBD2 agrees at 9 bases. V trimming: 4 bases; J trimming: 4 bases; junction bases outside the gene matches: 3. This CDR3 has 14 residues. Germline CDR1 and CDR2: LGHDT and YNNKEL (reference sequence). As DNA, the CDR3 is TGTGCCAGCAGCCTGGGACTAGCTGCAGATACGCAGTATTTT. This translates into CASSLGLAADTQYF.

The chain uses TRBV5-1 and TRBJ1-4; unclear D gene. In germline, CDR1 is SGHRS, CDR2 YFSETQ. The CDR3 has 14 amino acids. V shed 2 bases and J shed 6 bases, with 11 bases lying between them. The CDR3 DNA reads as TGCGCCAGCAGCTTAGGGCCGGATCATGAAAAACTGTTTTTT. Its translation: CASSLGPDHEKLFF.

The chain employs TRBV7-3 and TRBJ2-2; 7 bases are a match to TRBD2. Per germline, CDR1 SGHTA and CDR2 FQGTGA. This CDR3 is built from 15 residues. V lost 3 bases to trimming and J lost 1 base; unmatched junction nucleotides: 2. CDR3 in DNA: TGTGCCAGCAGCTTGGGCGGGAGGAACACCGGGGAGCTGTTTTTT. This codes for CASSLGGRNTGELFF.

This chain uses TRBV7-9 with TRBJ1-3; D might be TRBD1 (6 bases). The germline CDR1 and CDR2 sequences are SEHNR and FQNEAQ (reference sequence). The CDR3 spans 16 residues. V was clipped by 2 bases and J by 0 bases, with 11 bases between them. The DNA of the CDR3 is TGTGCCAGCAGCTTACGGGCCAGGGGCTCTGGAAACACCATATATTTT. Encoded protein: CASSLRARGSGNTIYF.

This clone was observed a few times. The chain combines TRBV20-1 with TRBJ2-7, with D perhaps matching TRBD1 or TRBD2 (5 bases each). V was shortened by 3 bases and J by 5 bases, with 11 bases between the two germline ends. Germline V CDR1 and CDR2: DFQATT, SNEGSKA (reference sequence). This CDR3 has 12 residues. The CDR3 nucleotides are TGCAGTGCTAGTCGAGGGGATGACGAGCAGTACTTC. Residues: CSASRGDDEQYF.

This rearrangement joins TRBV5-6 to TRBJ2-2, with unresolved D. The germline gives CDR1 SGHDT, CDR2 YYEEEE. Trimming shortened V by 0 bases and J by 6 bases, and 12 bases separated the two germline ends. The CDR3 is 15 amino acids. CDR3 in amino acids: CASSLEVLGPGELFF. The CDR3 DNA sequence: TGTGCCAGCAGCTTGGAGGTCTTGGGCCCCGGGGAGCTGTTTTTT.

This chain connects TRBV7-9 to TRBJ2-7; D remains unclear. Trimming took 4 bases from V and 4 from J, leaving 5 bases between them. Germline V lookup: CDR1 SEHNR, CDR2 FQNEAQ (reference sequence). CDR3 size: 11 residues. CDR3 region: CASSSPYEQYF. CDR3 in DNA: TGTGCCAGCAGCTCCCCTTACGAGCAGTACTTC.

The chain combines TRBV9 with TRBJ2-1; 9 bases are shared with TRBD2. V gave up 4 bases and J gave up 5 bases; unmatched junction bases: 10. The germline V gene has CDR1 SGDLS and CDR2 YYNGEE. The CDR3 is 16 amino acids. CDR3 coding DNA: TGTGCCAGCAGCCCAGGGGGACTAGCAGTCCACAATGAGCAGTTCTTC. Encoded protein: CASSPGGLAVHNEQFF.

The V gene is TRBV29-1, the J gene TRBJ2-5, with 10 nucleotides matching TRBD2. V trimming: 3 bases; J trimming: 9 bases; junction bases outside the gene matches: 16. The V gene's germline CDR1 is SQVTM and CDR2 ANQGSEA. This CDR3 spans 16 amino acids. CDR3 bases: TGCAGCGTTGAGGAACGGGGACTAGCGTCCCTCGGGGCCCAGTACTTC. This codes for CSVEERGLASLGAQYF. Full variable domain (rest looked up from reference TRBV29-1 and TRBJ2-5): SAVISQKPSRDICQRGTSLTIQCQVDSQVTMMFWYRQQPGQSLTLIATANQGSEATYESGFVIDKFPISRPNLTFSTLTVSNMSPEDSSIYLCSVEERGLASLGAQYFGPGTRLLVL.

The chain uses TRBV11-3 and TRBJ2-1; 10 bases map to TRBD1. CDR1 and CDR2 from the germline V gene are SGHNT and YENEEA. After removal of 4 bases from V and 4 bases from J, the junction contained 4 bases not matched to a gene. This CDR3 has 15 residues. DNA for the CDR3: TGTGCCAGCAGCTCCCGGGACAGGGGTTACAATGAGCAGTTCTTC. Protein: CASSSRDRGYNEQFF.

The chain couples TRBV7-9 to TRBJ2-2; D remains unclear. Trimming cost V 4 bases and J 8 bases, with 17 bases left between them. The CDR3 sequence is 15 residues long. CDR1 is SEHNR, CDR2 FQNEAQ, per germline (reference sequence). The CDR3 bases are TGTGCCAGCAGCTCAATCACAAGTATGCAAGGGGAGCTGTTTTTT. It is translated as CASSSITSMQGELFF.

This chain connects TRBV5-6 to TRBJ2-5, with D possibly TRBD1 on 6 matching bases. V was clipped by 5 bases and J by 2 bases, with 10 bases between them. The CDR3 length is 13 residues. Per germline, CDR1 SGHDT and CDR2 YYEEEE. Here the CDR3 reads CASRRTAQETQYF. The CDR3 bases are TGTGCCAGCAGACGGACAGCTCAAGAGACCCAGTACTTC.

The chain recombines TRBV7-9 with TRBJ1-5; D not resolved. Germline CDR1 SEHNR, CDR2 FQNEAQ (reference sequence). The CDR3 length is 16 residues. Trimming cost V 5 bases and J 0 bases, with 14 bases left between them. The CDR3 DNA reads TGTGCCAGCAGCGGAGGCAGCCACTATAGCAATCAGCCCCAGCATTTT. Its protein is CASSGGSHYSNQPQHF.

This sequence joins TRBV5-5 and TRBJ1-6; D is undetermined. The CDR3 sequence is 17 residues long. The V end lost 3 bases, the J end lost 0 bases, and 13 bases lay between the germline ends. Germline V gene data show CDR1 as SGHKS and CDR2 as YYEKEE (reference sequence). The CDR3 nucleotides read TGTGCCAGCAGCTCCTGGACGGGAAGCTCCTATAATTCACCCCTCCACTTT. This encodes CASSSWTGSSYNSPLHF.

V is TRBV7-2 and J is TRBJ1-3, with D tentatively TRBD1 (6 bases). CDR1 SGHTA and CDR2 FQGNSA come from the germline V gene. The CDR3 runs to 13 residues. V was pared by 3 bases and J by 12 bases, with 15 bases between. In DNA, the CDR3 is TGTGCCAGCAGCTTTTTCACCGTGGACAGCATATATTTT. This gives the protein CASSFFTVDSIYF.

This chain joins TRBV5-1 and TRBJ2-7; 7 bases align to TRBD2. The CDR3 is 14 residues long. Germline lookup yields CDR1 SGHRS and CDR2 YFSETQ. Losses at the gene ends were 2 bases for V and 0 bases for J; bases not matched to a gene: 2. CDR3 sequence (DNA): TGCGCCAGCAGCTTAAGCGGGGACTCCTACGAGCAGTACTTC. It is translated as CASSLSGDSYEQYF.

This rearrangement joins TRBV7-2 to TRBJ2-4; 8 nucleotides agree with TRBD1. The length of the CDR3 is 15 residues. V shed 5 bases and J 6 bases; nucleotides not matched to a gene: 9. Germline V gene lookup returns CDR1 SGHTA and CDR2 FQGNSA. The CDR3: CASSPHLGQGNIQYF. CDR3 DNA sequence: TGTGCCAGCAGCCCTCACCTCGGACAGGGAAACATTCAGTACTTC.

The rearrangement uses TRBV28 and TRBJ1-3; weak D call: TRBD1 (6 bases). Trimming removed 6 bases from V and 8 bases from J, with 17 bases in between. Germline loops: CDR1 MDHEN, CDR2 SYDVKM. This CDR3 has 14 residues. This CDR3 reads CASSIVQGSDTIYF. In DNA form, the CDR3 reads TGTGCCAGCAGCATCGTACAGGGTTCAGACACCATATATTTT. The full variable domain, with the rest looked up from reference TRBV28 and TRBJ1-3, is DVKVTQSSRYLVKRTGEKVFLECVQDMDHENMFWYRQDPGLGLRLIYFSYDVKMKEKGDIPEGYSVSREKKERFSLILESASTNQTSMYLCASSIVQGSDTIYFGEGSWLTVV.